These 12 T cell receptor beta chains share one sample of origin, sequenced in a study of a mutant IDH1 vaccine in newly diagnosed glioma. Time point described: week 35, safety follow-up. In every dose of vaccine, 300 ug of mutant IDH1 20-mer peptide was given alongside topical imiquimod. Assay: immunoSEQ multiplex PCR; the TCRdb copy retains only in-frame clones and omits some. The table shows tens of thousands of clones, with more than 75% occurring only once. Their target antigens are unknown. This material consisted of PBMCs, taken from a glioma patient whose treatment included an IDH1 peptide vaccine. The receptors derive from a man aged 25 to 40 with glioma.

This clone was seen a few times. The rearrangement joins TRBV9 to TRBJ2-1; 11 nucleotides agree with TRBD2. The trim removed 4 bases at V and 7 bases at J, leaving 4 bases unmatched. There are 14 residues in the CDR3. CDR1 and CDR2 from the germline V gene are SGDLS and YYNGEE. CDR3 DNA sequence: TGTGCCAGCAGCCCTAGCGGGGGGACAAATGAGCAGTTCTTC. This codes for CASSPSGGTNEQFF.

This chain connects TRBV30 to TRBJ2-5; perhaps TRBD1 as D (5 bases). The end of the DNA fits TRBJ2-7 better, so the J call may be wrong. The CDR3 has 12 amino acids. Germline CDR1 GTSNPN, CDR2 SVGIG (reference sequence). The CDR3 DNA sequence: TGTGCCTGCGAGACAGCCCCCCCCGAGCAGTACTTC. This codes for CACETAPPEQYF.

V and J are TRBV9 and TRBJ1-5, with a tentative D call TRBD1 (5 bases). This CDR3 is 15 amino acids long. V shed 3 bases and J shed 0 bases, with 10 bases lying between them. CDR1 and CDR2 (germline): SGDLS, YYNGEE. This CDR3 is CASSGWGGSNQPQHF. CDR3 sequence (DNA): TGTGCCAGCAGCGGCTGGGGCGGTAGCAATCAGCCCCAGCATTTT.

The chain carries TRBV6-5 and TRBJ2-2, with unresolved D. Looked up from germline, CDR1 is MNHEY and CDR2 is SVGAGI. The CDR3 is 13 residues long. V shed 2 bases and J shed 6 bases, with 7 bases lying between them. CDR3 amino acids: CASSYPRSGELFF. The DNA of the CDR3 is TGTGCCAGCAGTTACCCCCGGTCCGGGGAGCTGTTTTTT.

The V and J genes are TRBV9 and TRBJ2-2; 7 bases align to TRBD1. Germline CDR1 and CDR2: SGDLS and YYNGEE. Trimming at V came to 0 bases and at J to 4 bases, leaving 15 bases not matched to a gene. The CDR3 sequence is 19 residues long. The CDR3 sequence: CASSVARQGVNTATGELFF. In nucleotides, the CDR3 is TGTGCCAGCAGCGTAGCCCGTCAGGGGGTAAATACTGCCACCGGGGAGCTGTTTTTT. The full variable domain, rest sourced from reference TRBV9 and TRBJ2-2, is DSGVTQTPKHLITATGQRVTLRCSPRSGDLSVYWYQQSLDQGLQFLIQYYNGEERAKGNILERFSAQQFPDLHSELNLSSLELGDSALYFCASSVARQGVNTATGELFFGEGSRLTVL.

Notes on this clone: Different DNA sequences within this sample yield the same CDR3. The chain recombines TRBV6-5 with TRBJ2-3; D remains unclear. The CDR3 runs to 12 residues. Germline V gene sequence: CDR1 MNHEY, CDR2 SVGAGI. Trimming shortened V by 0 bases and J by 6 bases, and 4 bases separated the two germline ends. This CDR3 is CASSYSGDTQYF. CDR3 DNA: TGTGCCAGCAGTTACTCGGGGGATACGCAGTATTTT.

The sample holds one count of this clone. The rearrangement uses TRBV28 and TRBJ2-1; 7 bases are a match to TRBD1. Germline V CDR1 and CDR2: MDHEN, SYDVKM. J gave up 1 base and V 6 bases, and 9 bases lay outside the gene matches. The CDR3 runs to 16 residues. The CDR3, as DNA: TGTGCCAGCAGACCCAGACAGGGTTGGTCCTACAATGAGCAGTTCTTC. It encodes CASRPRQGWSYNEQFF.

In this sample, this clone turned up once. J is TRBJ2-7 and V is TRBV6-6; 8 bases fit TRBD1. The CDR3 has 16 amino acids. Germline lookup yields CDR1 MNHNY and CDR2 SVGAGI (reference sequence). Losses at the gene ends were 0 bases for V and 1 base for J; bases not matched to a gene: 5. CDR3 amino acids: CASSYSGQGISYEQYF. CDR3 coding DNA: TGTGCCAGCAGTTACTCAGGACAGGGCATATCCTACGAGCAGTACTTC.

This clone has just one count. The chain is built from TRBV19 and TRBJ2-1; 8 bases line up with TRBD1. This CDR3 spans 14 amino acids. The germline V gene encodes CDR1 LNHDA and CDR2 SQIVND (reference sequence). V trimming: 4 bases; J trimming: 6 bases; junction bases outside the gene matches: 5. The CDR3 DNA follows: TGTGCCAGTAGTAATCAGGGGGCGCGCAATGAGCAGTTCTTC. Encoded protein: CASSNQGARNEQFF.

This chain connects TRBV28 to TRBJ1-4; D might be TRBD1 (5 bases). Between the trimmed V and J ends, which lost 5 bases and 6 bases, there was a span of 13 bases. Germline CDR1 is MDHEN and CDR2 is SYDVKM. CDR3 length: 14 residues. This CDR3 reads CASSLRGKDEKLFF. CDR3 in DNA: TGTGCCAGCAGTCTTCGGGGGAAAGATGAAAAACTGTTTTTT.

V is TRBV11-3 and J is TRBJ2-1; D uncertain. The CDR3 spans 14 residues. V dropped 4 bases and J dropped 6 bases, with 13 bases sitting between them. Germline V gene data show CDR1 as SGHNT and CDR2 as YENEEA. CDR3 DNA: TGTGCCAGCAGCTCCTCCCTCACCAGCAATGAGCAGTTCTTC. Protein sequence: CASSSSLTSNEQFF.

V gene TRBV6-6 combines with J gene TRBJ1-2; 7 bases align to TRBD1. After removal of 5 bases from V and 6 bases from J, the junction contained 3 bases not matched to a gene. Germline V gene lookup returns CDR1 MNHNY and CDR2 SVGAGI (reference sequence). The CDR3 sequence is 12 residues long. This chain's CDR3 is CASSPTGNGYTF. CDR3 nucleotides: TGTGCCAGCAGTCCGACAGGGAATGGCTACACCTTC.